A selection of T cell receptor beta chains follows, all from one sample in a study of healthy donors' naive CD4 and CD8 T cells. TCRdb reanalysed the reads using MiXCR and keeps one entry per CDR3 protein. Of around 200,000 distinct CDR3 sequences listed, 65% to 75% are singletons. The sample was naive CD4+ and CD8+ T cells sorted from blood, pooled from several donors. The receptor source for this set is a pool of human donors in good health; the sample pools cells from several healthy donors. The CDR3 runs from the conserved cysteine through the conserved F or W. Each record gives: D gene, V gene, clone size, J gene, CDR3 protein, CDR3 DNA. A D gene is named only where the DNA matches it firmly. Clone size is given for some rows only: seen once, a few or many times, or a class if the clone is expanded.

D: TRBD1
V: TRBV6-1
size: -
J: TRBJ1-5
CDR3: CASSDADRVEAQHF
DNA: TGTGCCAGCAGTGATGCAGACAGGGTGGAAGCCCAGCATTTT

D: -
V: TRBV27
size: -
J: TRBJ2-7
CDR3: CASSRTLVNEQYF
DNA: TGTGCCAGCAGTCGGACCTTAGTCAACGAGCAGTACTTC

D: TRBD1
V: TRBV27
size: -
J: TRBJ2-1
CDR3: CASSRDRVRDEQFF
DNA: TGTGCCAGCAGTAGGGACAGGGTAAGGGATGAGCAGTTCTTC

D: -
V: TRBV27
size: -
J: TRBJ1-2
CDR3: CASSLGPDYGYTF
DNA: TGTGCCAGCAGTTTGGGCCCCGACTATGGCTACACCTTC

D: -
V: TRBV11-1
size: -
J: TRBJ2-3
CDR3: CASSHYTDTQYF
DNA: TGTGCCAGCAGCCATTACACAGATACGCAGTATTTT

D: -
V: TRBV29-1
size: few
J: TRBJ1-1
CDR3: CSVEDSRILPEAFF
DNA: TGCAGCGTTGAAGATAGCAGGATATTACCTGAAGCTTTCTTT

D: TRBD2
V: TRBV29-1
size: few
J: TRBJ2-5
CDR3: CSVPFQAGGSGETQYF
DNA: TGCAGCGTTCCTTTCCAGGCGGGAGGTTCTGGAGAGACCCAGTACTTC

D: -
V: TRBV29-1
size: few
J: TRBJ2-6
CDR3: CSVSQSGTGANVLTF
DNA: TGCAGCGTTTCCCAGTCGGGGACAGGGGCCAACGTCCTGACTTTC

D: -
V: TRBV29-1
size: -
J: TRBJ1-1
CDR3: CSVGPGSTEAFF
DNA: TGCAGCGTGGGCCCGGGGAGCACTGAAGCTTTCTTT

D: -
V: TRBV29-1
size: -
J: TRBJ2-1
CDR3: CSVSGEQFF
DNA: TGCAGCGTTTCGGGAGAGCAGTTCTTC

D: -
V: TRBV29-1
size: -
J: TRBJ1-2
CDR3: CSVEGRTVDYGYTF
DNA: TGCAGCGTTGAAGGGAGGACGGTCGACTATGGCTACACCTTC

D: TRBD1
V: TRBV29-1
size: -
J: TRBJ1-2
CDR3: CSTPILDRDYGYTF
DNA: TGCAGCACTCCTATCCTTGACAGGGACTATGGCTACACCTTC

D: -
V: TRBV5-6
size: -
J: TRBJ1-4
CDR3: CASSGDSEEGSNEKLFF
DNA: TGTGCCAGCAGCGGGGACTCGGAGGAGGGATCTAATGAAAAACTGTTTTTT

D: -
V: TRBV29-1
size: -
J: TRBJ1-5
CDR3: CSVENRGARPQHF
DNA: TGCAGCGTTGAAAACCGTGGGGCTCGGCCCCAGCATTTT

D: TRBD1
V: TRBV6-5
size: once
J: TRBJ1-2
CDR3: CASSLYRDSYGYTF
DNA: TGTGCCAGCAGTCTTTACCGGGACAGTTATGGCTACACCTTC

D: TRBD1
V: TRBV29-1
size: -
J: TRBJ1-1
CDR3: CSDWDRGNTEAFF
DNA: TGCAGCGACTGGGACAGGGGAAACACTGAAGCTTTCTTT

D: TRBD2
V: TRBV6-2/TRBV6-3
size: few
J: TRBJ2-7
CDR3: CASSSQGLAGYEQYF
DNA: TGTGCCAGCAGCTCCCAGGGACTAGCGGGATACGAGCAGTACTTC